A single sample gave rise to the 17 T cell receptor beta chains below, sequenced in a study of cytomegalovirus exposure and HLA in healthy donors. Libraries were prepared by immunoSEQ multiplex PCR; TCRdb keeps only in-frame clonotypes and omits some of them. The sample shows approximately 280,000 clones, roughly 85% of them seen only once. Sequenced: PBMCs. The receptor source for this set is a woman in her late teens or twenties in good health and CMV-seronegative.

The chain joins TRBV5-1 to TRBJ2-7; 8 nucleotides agree with TRBD1. V dropped 0 bases and J dropped 1; count of bases not matched to a gene: 6. The germline V gene encodes CDR1 SGHRS and CDR2 YFSETQ. CDR3 length: 16 residues. In DNA form, the CDR3 reads TGCGCCAGCAGCTTGGCAGGGGGCGCGAGATCCTACGAGCAGTACTTC. This sequence encodes CASSLAGGARSYEQYF.

In its sample, this clone was seen once. The gene calls are TRBV7-2 and TRBJ1-1, with D unresolved. The V end was cut by 1 base, the J end by 11 bases, with 8 bases between. The CDR3 is 11 residues long. Per the germline V gene, CDR1 is SGHTA and CDR2 is FQGNSA. CDR3 in amino acids: CASSLGGEAFF. The CDR3 coding sequence is TGTGCCAGCAGCTTAGGAGGTGAGGCTTTCTTT.

The J gene is TRBJ2-5, the V gene TRBV7-3; 10 nucleotides agree with TRBD1. J lost 7 bases, V lost 5 bases, and 7 bases had no gene match. CDR1 is SGHTA and CDR2 is FQGTGA in the germline V gene. The CDR3 totals 14 residues. In nucleotides, the CDR3 is TGTGCCAGCAGCCCAGGGACAGGGGTAGGGACCCAGTACTTC. Amino acid sequence: CASSPGTGVGTQYF.

This chain uses TRBV5-1 with TRBJ2-7; 9 positions agree with TRBD2. CDR3 length: 15 residues. J was trimmed by 5 bases and V by 4 bases; bases with no gene match: 10. Germline CDR1 and CDR2: SGHRS and YFSETQ. This CDR3 reads CASSRGSSGNDEQYF. The DNA of the CDR3 is TGCGCCAGCAGCCGCGGGTCTAGCGGGAACGACGAGCAGTACTTC.

The chain combines TRBV7-9 with TRBJ1-2; D not certain. V shed 1 base and J shed 0 bases, with 6 bases lying between them. Germline-derived CDR1 and CDR2 are SEHNR and FQNEAQ (reference sequence). CDR3 length: 14 residues. CDR3 bases: TGTGCCAGCAGCTTAGTCCCGGCTAACTATGGCTACACCTTC. This codes for CASSLVPANYGYTF.

The chain uses TRBV10-3 and TRBJ1-2; D is uncertain. The CDR3 extends over 16 amino acids. Germline V gene data show CDR1 as ENHRY and CDR2 as SYGVKD. Between the trimmed V and J ends, which lost 0 bases and 4 bases, there was a span of 15 bases. The CDR3 loop is CAISESSGSPLYGYTF. The CDR3 region has the DNA TGTGCCATCAGTGAGTCGAGTGGGAGCCCCCTCTATGGCTACACCTTC.

The rearrangement uses TRBV6-5 and TRBJ2-3; weak D call: TRBD1 (5 bases). CDR1 MNHEY and CDR2 SVGAGI come from the germline V gene. Trimming removed 4 bases from V and 1 base from J, with 9 bases in between. The CDR3 loop spans 14 amino acids. For the CDR3, the DNA is TGTGCCAGCAGTTCGACAGACCGCACAGATACGCAGTATTTT. Amino acids: CASSSTDRTDTQYF.

This chain links TRBV28 with TRBJ1-3, with D possibly matching TRBD1 (6 bases). Germline CDR1 is MDHEN and CDR2 is SYDVKM. The CDR3 contains 14 residues. Trimming removed 5 bases from V and 3 bases from J, with 11 bases in between. DNA of the CDR3: TGTGCCAGCAGTCTAACAGGGATTGGAAACACCATATATTTT. This gives the protein CASSLTGIGNTIYF.

This clone was observed once. The chain couples TRBV5-6 to TRBJ2-7, with D unclear. CDR1 is SGHDT, CDR2 YYEEEE, per germline. V lost 6 bases and J 1 base, leaving 14 bases between the germline ends. The CDR3 contains 14 residues. For the CDR3, the DNA is TGTGCCAGCAACGCAGGCGCCTCGTCCTACGAGCAGTACTTC. It encodes CASNAGASSYEQYF. Together with reference TRBV5-6 and TRBJ2-7, the CDR3 gives the full variable domain: DAGVTQSPTHLIKTRGQQVTLRCSPKSGHDTVSWYQQALGQGPQFIFQYYEEEERQRGNFPDRFSGHQFPNYSSELNVNALLLGDSALYLCASNAGASSYEQYFGPGTRLTVT.

The chain combines TRBV5-1 with TRBJ2-2; 7 positions agree with TRBD1. V lost 4 bases, J lost 1 base, and 4 bases stayed unmatched. Germline V gene sequence: CDR1 SGHRS, CDR2 YFSETQ. The CDR3 is made up of 15 amino acids. CDR3 sequence reads: CASSPRTGNTGELFF. DNA for the CDR3: TGCGCCAGCAGCCCCCGGACAGGGAACACCGGGGAGCTGTTTTTT.

The genes are TRBV27 and TRBJ2-6; 9 bases align to TRBD1. CDR1 and CDR2 from the germline V gene are MNHEY and SMNVEV (reference sequence). The CDR3 has 15 amino acids. The V gene end was trimmed by 5 bases and the J gene end by 3 bases; junction bases not matched to a gene: 2. CDR3 residues: CASSNRGLGANVLTF. The DNA for the CDR3 is TGTGCCAGCAGTAACAGGGGGCTTGGGGCCAACGTCCTGACTTTC.

This clone was seen just once. The chain is built from TRBV18 and TRBJ1-2; D is possibly TRBD1 (6 bases). CDR3 size: 15 residues. V shed 6 bases and J shed 5 bases, with 19 bases lying between them. Germline loops: CDR1 KGHSH, CDR2 LQKENI. This CDR3 is CASSPGGRGAYGYTF. The CDR3 DNA is TGTGCCAGCTCTCCGGGAGGCAGGGGCGCATATGGCTACACCTTC.

This chain uses TRBV4-1 with TRBJ2-7; a possible D gene is TRBD1 (5 bases). Trimming left V 0 bases short and J 0 bases short, with 12 bases between. Germline lookup yields CDR1 MGHRA and CDR2 YSYEKL. This CDR3 spans 16 amino acids. In DNA, the CDR3 is TGCGCCAGCAGCCAAGATGGGGCAGGGCACTCCTACGAGCAGTACTTC. Residues: CASSQDGAGHSYEQYF.

V and J are TRBV29-1 and TRBJ2-3, with 8 bases matching TRBD2. Germline lookup yields CDR1 SQVTM and CDR2 ANQGSEA. This CDR3 has 15 residues. V lost 0 bases to trimming and J lost 7 bases; unmatched junction nucleotides: 9. CDR3 DNA: TGCAGCGTTGAAGATCAAGCGGGAGTTCTGTATACGCAGTATTTT. Protein sequence: CSVEDQAGVLYTQYF.

For this clone: An end of the junction differs from the germline gene, which may be a read error. The V and J genes are TRBV11-3 and TRBJ2-3, with 11 bases identical to TRBD2. The length of the CDR3 is 13 residues. The germline gives CDR1 SGHNT, CDR2 YENEEA. CDR3: CASSTRLAGLLDF. As DNA, the CDR3 is TGTGCCAGCAGCACCCGACTAGCGGGACTCCTGGATTTT. The complete variable domain, with remaining parts taken from reference TRBV11-3 and TRBJ2-3, reads EAGVVQSPRYKIIEKKQPVAFWCNPISGHNTLYWYLQNLGQGPELLIRYENEEAVDDSQLPKDRFSAERLKGVDSTLKIQPAELGDSAVYLCASSTRLAGLLDFGPGTRLTVL.

The gene calls are TRBV9 and TRBJ2-5; 10 bases line up with TRBD2. Germline CDR1 and CDR2: SGDLS and YYNGEE. V dropped 0 bases and J dropped 2; count of bases not matched to a gene: 7. There are 17 residues in the CDR3. CDR3 coding DNA: TGTGCCAGCAGCGTAGCGGCTAGCGGGGGACCTCAAGAGACCCAGTACTTC. This codes for CASSVAASGGPQETQYF.

This chain links TRBV7-3 with TRBJ2-3; 7 nucleotides line up with TRBD2. Germline CDR1 and CDR2: SGHTA and FQGTGA. CDR3 size: 16 residues. J gave up 0 bases and V 4 bases, and 7 bases lay outside the gene matches. In DNA, the CDR3 is TGTGCCAGCAGCTCTCAGCGGGAAGCTAGCACAGATACGCAGTATTTT. As protein: CASSSQREASTDTQYF.